This T cell receptor (beta chain) was captured by sequencing in a study of T-cell memory formation after mild COVID-19. In its sample, this clonotype was seen a few times. What it recognizes is unknown. V was trimmed by 2 bases and J by 3 bases, leaving 13 bases between them. CDR3 length: 15 residues. CDR1 and CDR2 (germline): MNHEY, SVGEGT. General study results and limits: Pre-infection memory already had some responding clones, implying cross-reactive memory joined.

TCRdb fed the 5' RACE reads into MiXCR, producing one record per CDR3 protein. The table shows 140,000 to 150,000 distinct CDR3 sequences, with 6% to 6.5% occurring only once. The chain has TRBV6-2 or TRBV6-3 and TRBJ1-1; D ambiguous. This receptor was taken from an adult woman who had mild COVID-19 (a few samples of this study predate the infection). Cell type and time point are not known. Sequenced input: PBMCs or a T cell subset sorted from them (not recorded which). The CDR3 loop reads CASSYPPVGHTEAFF. The CDR3 DNA reads TGTGCCAGCAGTTACCCGCCGGTGGGCCACACTGAAGCTTTCTTT.